The 17 T cell receptor beta chains in this list originate from one sample, sequenced in a study of CD8+ T cells in alopecia areata. Treatment in this sample: oral pan-JAK inhibitor, 5-10 mg twice daily. In each case, RNA was isolated and then reverse transcribed into cDNA as the sequencing template. Assay used: immunoSEQ multiplex PCR; TCRdb lists only in-frame clones, some missing. Of approximately 280,000 clones in the sample, 58% were seen once. This specimen was CD4+ T cells sorted from blood, taken at week 24, from a patient treated with tofacitinib. Every receptor here comes from a human donor with alopecia areata.

This clone was observed a handful of times. The gene calls are TRBV28 and TRBJ1-4; D not resolved. Germline CDR1 is MDHEN and CDR2 is SYDVKM. V lost 6 bases, J lost 8 bases, and 16 bases lay in between. This CDR3 is built from 14 residues. The DNA for the CDR3 is TGTGCCAGCAGCCCCGGAGGGAGAGAGGAAAAACTGTTTTTT. Translating it yields CASSPGGREEKLFF.

This clone appeared a few times. The J gene is TRBJ1-5, the V gene TRBV9; no reliable D call. The CDR3 is made up of 15 amino acids. Germline lookup yields CDR1 SGDLS and CDR2 YYNGEE. Trimming shortened V by 0 bases and J by 2 bases, and 9 bases separated the two germline ends. This CDR3 is CASSVGPSGNQPQHF. The CDR3 DNA reads as TGTGCCAGCAGCGTAGGGCCAAGTGGCAATCAGCCCCAGCATTTT.

The V gene is TRBV30, the J gene TRBJ2-1; D ambiguous. Germline V gene data show CDR1 as GTSNPN and CDR2 as SVGIG (reference sequence). The CDR3 runs 12 residues. The germline V and J ends were trimmed by 8 bases and 6 bases, with 14 bases remaining between them. The CDR3 is CAGSFERNEQFF. In nucleotides, the CDR3 is TGTGCCGGAAGTTTCGAGCGCAATGAGCAGTTCTTC.

This clone showed up just a few times. Germline is not matched at one junction end, which may reflect a read error. The chain is built from TRBV6-5 and TRBJ2-1, with D uncertain. The CDR3 consists of 12 residues. Germline CDR1 is MNHEY and CDR2 is SVGAGI. Written as DNA, the CDR3 is TGTGCCAGCAGTTACTCCCACAATGAGCAGTTCTTC. Translation gives CASSYSHNEQFF.

The chain has TRBV6-5 and TRBJ2-3; D gene unclear. Germline loops: CDR1 MNHEY, CDR2 SVGAGI. This CDR3 region has 14 residues. V gave up 7 bases and J gave up 2 bases, with 13 bases separating them. CDR3 sequence reads: CASKAKLFTDTQYF. The CDR3 nucleotides are TGTGCCAGCAAAGCCAAGCTATTCACAGATACGCAGTATTTT.

This chain connects TRBV7-9 to TRBJ1-6, with D uncertain. CDR3 length: 12 amino acids. Germline CDR1 is SEHNR and CDR2 is FQNEAQ (reference sequence). Trimming stripped 5 bases from V and 6 bases from J, with 5 bases between. The CDR3 here is CASSPVNSPLHF. The DNA for the CDR3 is TGTGCCAGCAGCCCGGTTAATTCACCCCTCCACTTT.

This clone came up a few times. The chain uses TRBV27 and TRBJ1-6; tentative D call: TRBD1 (5 bases). V was trimmed by 3 bases and J by 4 bases, leaving 10 bases between them. Germline V gene data show CDR1 as MNHEY and CDR2 as SMNVEV (reference sequence). This CDR3 has 15 residues. In nucleotides, the CDR3 is TGTGCCAGCAGTTTTCGACAGAGTTATAATTCACCCCTCCACTTT. The encoded protein is CASSFRQSYNSPLHF.

This chain joins TRBV5-6 and TRBJ1-5; D remains unclear. This CDR3 comprises 13 residues. Germline V gene lookup returns CDR1 SGHDT and CDR2 YYEEEE. V lost 0 bases to trimming and J lost 8 bases, with 9 bases between them. CDR3 residues: CASSLATAEPQHF. Here the CDR3 DNA reads TGTGCCAGCAGCTTGGCAACGGCTGAGCCCCAGCATTTT. Filled out from reference TRBV5-6 and TRBJ1-5, the complete variable domain reads DAGVTQSPTHLIKTRGQQVTLRCSPKSGHDTVSWYQQALGQGPQFIFQYYEEEERQRGNFPDRFSGHQFPNYSSELNVNALLLGDSALYLCASSLATAEPQHFGDGTRLSIL.

The gene calls are TRBV5-4 and TRBJ2-5, with TRBD1 as a possible D gene (5 bases). The CDR3 totals 13 residues. Germline V lookup: CDR1 SGHNT, CDR2 YYREEE (reference sequence). Trimming cost V 4 bases and J 3 bases, with 10 bases left between them. The DNA of the CDR3 is TGTGCCAGCAGCCCCCAGGGAAAAGAGACCCAGTACTTC. Protein sequence: CASSPQGKETQYF.

The chain carries TRBV30 and TRBJ1-5; 8 bases fit TRBD1. The length of the CDR3 is 14 residues. V gave up 2 bases and J gave up 3 bases; unmatched junction bases: 3. CDR1 GTSNPN and CDR2 SVGIG come from the germline V gene (reference sequence). The CDR3 nucleotides are TGTGCCTGGAGTAGGGGACAGGACAATCAGCCCCAGCATTTT. Translation: CAWSRGQDNQPQHF.

This rearrangement joins TRBV5-1 to TRBJ2-2, with TRBD2 matching over 8 bases. After removal of 0 bases from V and 6 bases from J, the junction contained 7 bases not matched to a gene. The length of the CDR3 is 16 residues. Germline loops: CDR1 SGHRS, CDR2 YFSETQ. This CDR3 is CASSLARGASSGELFF. The CDR3 DNA follows: TGCGCCAGCAGCTTGGCGCGGGGGGCGTCTTCCGGGGAGCTGTTTTTT.

About this clone: Other DNA sequences from this sample encode an identical CDR3 as well. The chain is built from TRBV5-1 and TRBJ2-2; D ambiguous. V was shortened by 0 bases and J by 2 bases, with 5 bases between the two germline ends. The CDR3 length is 14 residues. Germline CDR1 and CDR2: SGHRS and YFSETQ. CDR3 protein: CASSLVGNTGELFF. The CDR3 coding sequence is TGCGCCAGCAGCTTGGTCGGTAACACCGGGGAGCTGTTTTTT.

This clone showed up just a few times. The V gene is TRBV30, the J gene TRBJ1-1; 7 nucleotides match TRBD1. There are 16 residues in the CDR3. CDR1 is GTSNPN and CDR2 is SVGIG in the germline V gene (reference sequence). Trimming at V came to 3 bases and at J to 0 bases, leaving 10 bases not matched to a gene. CDR3 sequence (DNA): TGTGCCTGGAGGATGGAGGGACAGCTTATGAACACTGAAGCTTTCTTT. Amino acid sequence: CAWRMEGQLMNTEAFF.

This clone was counted only a few times. This sequence joins TRBV7-2 and TRBJ2-5, with D possibly being TRBD1 (6 bases). The CDR3 consists of 13 residues. CDR1 is SGHTA and CDR2 is FQGNSA in the germline V gene. Trimming stripped 5 bases from V and 9 bases from J, with 16 bases between. Here the CDR3 reads CASSTNRDGAQYF. CDR3 nucleotide sequence: TGTGCCAGCAGCACCAACAGGGATGGGGCCCAGTACTTC.

This chain links TRBV2 with TRBJ2-5, with 7 bases that match TRBD2. Germline CDR1 and CDR2: SNHLY and FYNNEI. V lost 6 bases and J lost 2; bases outside the gene matches: 3. The CDR3 consists of 13 residues. CDR3 nucleotide sequence: TGTGCCAGCAGATTAGCGGGTCAAGAGACCCAGTACTTC. Encoded protein: CASRLAGQETQYF.

The CDR3 reads CAWSLGDRITGELFF. The CDR3 nucleotides read TGTGCCTGGAGTTTAGGTGACAGGATTACCGGGGAGCTGTTTTTT. This chain joins TRBV30 and TRBJ2-2, with D perhaps TRBD1 (6 bases). Germline V gives CDR1 GTSNPN, CDR2 SVGIG (reference sequence). Trimming took 2 bases from V and 5 from J, leaving 15 bases between them. The CDR3 is made up of 15 amino acids.

CDR3 residues: CASRVSTSNTGELFF. As DNA, the CDR3 is TGTGCCAGCAGGGTGTCAACGAGTAACACCGGGGAGCTGTTTTTT. The gene calls are TRBV2 and TRBJ2-2; D is ambiguous. Germline loops: CDR1 SNHLY, CDR2 FYNNEI. The CDR3 is made up of 15 amino acids. The ends were cut back, 6 bases at V and 2 bases at J, with 13 bases in the middle. The whole variable domain, filled in from reference TRBV2 and TRBJ2-2, reads EPEVTQTPSHQVTQMGQEVILRCVPISNHLYFYWYRQILGQKVEFLVSFYNNEISEKSEIFDDQFSVERPDGSNFTLKIRSTKLEDSAMYFCASRVSTSNTGELFFGEGSRLTVL.